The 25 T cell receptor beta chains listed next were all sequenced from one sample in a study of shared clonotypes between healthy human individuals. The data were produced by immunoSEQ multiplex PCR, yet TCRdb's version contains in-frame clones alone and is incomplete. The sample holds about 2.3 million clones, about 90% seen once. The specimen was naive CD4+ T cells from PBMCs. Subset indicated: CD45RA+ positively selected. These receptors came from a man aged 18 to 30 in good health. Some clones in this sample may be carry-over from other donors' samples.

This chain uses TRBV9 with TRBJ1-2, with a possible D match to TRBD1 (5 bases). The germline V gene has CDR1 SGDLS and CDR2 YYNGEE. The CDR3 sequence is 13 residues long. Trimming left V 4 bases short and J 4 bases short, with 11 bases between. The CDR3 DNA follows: TGTGCCAGCAGCCCGTACGACAGCTATGGCTACACCTTC. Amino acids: CASSPYDSYGYTF.

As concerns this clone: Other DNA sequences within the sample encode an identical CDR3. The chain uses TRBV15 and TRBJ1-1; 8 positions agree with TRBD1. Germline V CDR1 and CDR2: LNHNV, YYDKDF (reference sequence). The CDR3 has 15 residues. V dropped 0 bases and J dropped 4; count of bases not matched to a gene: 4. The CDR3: CATSRDRTGGTEAFF. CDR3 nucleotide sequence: TGTGCCACCAGCAGAGACCGAACAGGGGGCACTGAAGCTTTCTTT.

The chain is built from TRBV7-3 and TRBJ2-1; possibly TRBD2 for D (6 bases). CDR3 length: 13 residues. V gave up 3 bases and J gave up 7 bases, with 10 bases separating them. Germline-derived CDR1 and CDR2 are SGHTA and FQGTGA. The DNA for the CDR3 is TGTGCCAGCAGCTTCTCCCTAGCGAATGAGCAGTTCTTC. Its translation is CASSFSLANEQFF.

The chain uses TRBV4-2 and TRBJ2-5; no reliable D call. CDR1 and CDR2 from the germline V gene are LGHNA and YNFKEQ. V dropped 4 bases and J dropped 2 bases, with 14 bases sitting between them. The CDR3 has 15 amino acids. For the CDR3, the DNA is TGTGCCAGCAGCCCAGGTGGTCGGAAACAAGAGACCCAGTACTTC. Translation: CASSPGGRKQETQYF.

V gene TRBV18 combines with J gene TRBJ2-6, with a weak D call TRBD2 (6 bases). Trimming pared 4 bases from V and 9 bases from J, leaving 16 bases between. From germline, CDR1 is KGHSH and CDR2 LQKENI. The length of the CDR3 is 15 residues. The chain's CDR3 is CASSLIRESFNVLTF. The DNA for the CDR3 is TGTGCCAGCTCACTTATCCGGGAGAGCTTCAACGTCCTGACTTTC.

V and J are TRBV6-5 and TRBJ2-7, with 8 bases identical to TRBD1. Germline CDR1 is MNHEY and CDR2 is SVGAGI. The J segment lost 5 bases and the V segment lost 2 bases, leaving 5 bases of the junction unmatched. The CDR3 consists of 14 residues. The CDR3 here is CASSYGQGKDEQYF. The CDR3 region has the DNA TGTGCCAGCAGTTACGGACAGGGTAAGGACGAGCAGTACTTC.

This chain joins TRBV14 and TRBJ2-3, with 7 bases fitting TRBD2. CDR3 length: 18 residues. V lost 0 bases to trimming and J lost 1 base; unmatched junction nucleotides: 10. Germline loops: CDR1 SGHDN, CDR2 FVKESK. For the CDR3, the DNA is TGTGCCAGCAGCCAAGATCGGGTAGGCCTAGCGGGCACAGATACGCAGTATTTT. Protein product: CASSQDRVGLAGTDTQYF.

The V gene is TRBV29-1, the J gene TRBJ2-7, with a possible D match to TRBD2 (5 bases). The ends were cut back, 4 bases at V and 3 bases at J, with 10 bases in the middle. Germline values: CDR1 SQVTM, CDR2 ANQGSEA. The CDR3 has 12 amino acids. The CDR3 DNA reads TGCAGCGTTGTATTAGCGAACTACGAGCAGTACTTC. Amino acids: CSVVLANYEQYF.

In DNA, the CDR3 is TGCGCCAGCAGCCAAGAGGACCCGGGGGGCCATGAGCAGTTCTTC. It yields the protein CASSQEDPGGHEQFF. The chain joins TRBV4-1 to TRBJ2-1, with D perhaps matching TRBD2 (7 bases). Germline V gives CDR1 MGHRA, CDR2 YSYEKL. This CDR3 spans 15 amino acids. V lost 0 bases, J lost 8 bases, and 14 bases lay in between.

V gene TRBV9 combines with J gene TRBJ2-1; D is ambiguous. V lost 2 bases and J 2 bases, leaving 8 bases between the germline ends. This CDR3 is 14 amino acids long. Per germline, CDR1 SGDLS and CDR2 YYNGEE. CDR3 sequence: CASSVLETYNEQFF. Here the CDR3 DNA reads TGTGCCAGCAGCGTGTTGGAGACCTACAATGAGCAGTTCTTC.

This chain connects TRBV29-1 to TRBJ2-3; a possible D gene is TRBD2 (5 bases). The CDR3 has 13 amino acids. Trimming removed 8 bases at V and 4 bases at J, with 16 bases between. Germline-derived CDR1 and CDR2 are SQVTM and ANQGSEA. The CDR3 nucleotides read TGCAGCCATGGCCCGGGAAAGGCAGATACGCAGTATTTT. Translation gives CSHGPGKADTQYF.

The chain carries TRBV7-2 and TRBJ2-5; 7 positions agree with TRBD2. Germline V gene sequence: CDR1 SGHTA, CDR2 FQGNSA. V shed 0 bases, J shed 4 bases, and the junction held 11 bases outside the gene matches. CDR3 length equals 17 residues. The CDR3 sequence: CASSLARLASGGETQYF. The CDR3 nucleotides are TGTGCCAGCAGCTTAGCCCGACTAGCTTCGGGCGGAGAGACCCAGTACTTC. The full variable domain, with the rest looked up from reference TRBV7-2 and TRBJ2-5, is GAGVSQSPSNKVTEKGKDVELRCDPISGHTALYWYRQSLGQGLEFLIYFQGNSAPDKSGLPSDRFSAERTGGSVSTLTIQRTQQEDSAVYLCASSLARLASGGETQYFGPGTRLLVL.

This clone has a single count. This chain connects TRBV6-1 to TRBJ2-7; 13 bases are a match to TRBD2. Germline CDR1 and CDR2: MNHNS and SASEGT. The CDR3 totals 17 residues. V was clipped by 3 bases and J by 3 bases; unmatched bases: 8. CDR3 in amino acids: CASSDRLAGGPLYEQYF. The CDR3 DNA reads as TGTGCCAGCAGTGACCGACTAGCGGGAGGCCCACTCTACGAGCAGTACTTC.

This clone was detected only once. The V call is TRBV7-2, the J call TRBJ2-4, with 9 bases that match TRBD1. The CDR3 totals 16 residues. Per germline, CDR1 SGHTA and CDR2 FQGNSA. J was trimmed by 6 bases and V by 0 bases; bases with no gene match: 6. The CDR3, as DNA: TGTGCCAGCAGCTTAGCCGGGACAGGGAACCCAAACATTCAGTACTTC. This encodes CASSLAGTGNPNIQYF.

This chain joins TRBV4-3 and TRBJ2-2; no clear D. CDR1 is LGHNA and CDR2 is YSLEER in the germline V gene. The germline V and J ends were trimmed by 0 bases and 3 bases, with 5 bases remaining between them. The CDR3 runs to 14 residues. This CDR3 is CASSQEWDTGELFF. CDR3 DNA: TGCGCCAGCAGCCAAGAGTGGGACACCGGGGAGCTGTTTTTT.

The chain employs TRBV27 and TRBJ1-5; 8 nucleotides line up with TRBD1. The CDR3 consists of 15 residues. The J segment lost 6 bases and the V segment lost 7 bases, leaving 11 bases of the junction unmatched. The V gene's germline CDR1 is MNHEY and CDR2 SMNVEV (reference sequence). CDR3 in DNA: TGTGCCAGCAAACCTGAAGGGACAGGTGGTCAGCCCCAGCATTTT. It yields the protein CASKPEGTGGQPQHF.

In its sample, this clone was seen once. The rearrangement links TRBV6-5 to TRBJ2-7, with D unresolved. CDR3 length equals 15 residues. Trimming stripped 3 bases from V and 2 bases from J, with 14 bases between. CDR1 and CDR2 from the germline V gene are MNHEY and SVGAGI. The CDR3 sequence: CASSYRPDPPYEQYF. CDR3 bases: TGTGCCAGCAGTTATAGGCCAGACCCTCCCTACGAGCAGTACTTC.

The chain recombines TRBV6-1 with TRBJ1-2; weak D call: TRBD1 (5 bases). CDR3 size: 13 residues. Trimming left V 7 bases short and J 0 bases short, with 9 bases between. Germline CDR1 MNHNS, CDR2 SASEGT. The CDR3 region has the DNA TGTGCCAGCAAACCGACAGCTAACTATGGCTACACCTTC. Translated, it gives CASKPTANYGYTF.

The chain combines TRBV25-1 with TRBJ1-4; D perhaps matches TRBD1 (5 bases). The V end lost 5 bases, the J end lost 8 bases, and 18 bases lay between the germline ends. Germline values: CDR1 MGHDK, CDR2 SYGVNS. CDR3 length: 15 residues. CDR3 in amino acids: CASSPIGARGEKLFF. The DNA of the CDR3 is TGTGCCAGCAGTCCCATTGGGGCGCGAGGCGAAAAACTGTTTTTT.

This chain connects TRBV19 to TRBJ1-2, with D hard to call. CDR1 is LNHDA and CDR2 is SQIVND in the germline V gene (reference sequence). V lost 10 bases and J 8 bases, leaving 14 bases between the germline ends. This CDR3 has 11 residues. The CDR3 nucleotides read TGTGCCATCTACCGTCTGGGGGGCTACACCTTC. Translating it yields CAIYRLGGYTF.

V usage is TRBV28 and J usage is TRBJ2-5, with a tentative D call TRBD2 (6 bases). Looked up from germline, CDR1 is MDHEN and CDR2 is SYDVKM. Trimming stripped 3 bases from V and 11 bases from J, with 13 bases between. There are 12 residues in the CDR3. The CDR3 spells CASSFLGGEQYF. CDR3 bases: TGTGCCAGCAGTTTTTTGGGGGGAGAGCAGTACTTC.

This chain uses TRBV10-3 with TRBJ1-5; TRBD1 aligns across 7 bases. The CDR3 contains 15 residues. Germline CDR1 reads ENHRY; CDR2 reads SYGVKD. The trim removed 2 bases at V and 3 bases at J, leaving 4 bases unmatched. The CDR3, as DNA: TGTGCCATCAGTGAGGAAACAGGGGTCAATCAGCCCCAGCATTTT. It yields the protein CAISEETGVNQPQHF.

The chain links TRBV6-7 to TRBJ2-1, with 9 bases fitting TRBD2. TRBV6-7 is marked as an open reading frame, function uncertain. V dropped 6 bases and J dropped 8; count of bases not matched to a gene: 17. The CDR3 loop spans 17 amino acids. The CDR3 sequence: CASRRPDPGLACDEQFF. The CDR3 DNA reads TGTGCCAGCAGGAGACCAGATCCGGGACTAGCTTGTGATGAGCAGTTCTTC.

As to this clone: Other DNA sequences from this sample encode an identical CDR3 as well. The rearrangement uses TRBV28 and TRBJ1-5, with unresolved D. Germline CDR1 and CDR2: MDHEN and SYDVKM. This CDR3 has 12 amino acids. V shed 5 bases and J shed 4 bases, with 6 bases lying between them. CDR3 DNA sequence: TGTGCCAGCAGTCCCCATAATCAGCCCCAGCATTTT. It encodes CASSPHNQPQHF.

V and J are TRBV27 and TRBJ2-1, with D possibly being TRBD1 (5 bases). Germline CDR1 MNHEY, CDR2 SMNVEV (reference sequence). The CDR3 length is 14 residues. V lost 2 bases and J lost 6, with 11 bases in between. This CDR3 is CASSLRPTGNEQFF. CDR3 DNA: TGTGCCAGCAGTTTACGGCCCACAGGCAATGAGCAGTTCTTC.